The sequence of this T cell receptor (beta chain) was determined in a study of cytomegalovirus exposure and HLA in healthy donors. Study as a whole: Samples from HLA-typed donors yielded around 85 million unique TCRs in an early data release. Study-wide results and limits: Excluded were some V segments that proved indistinguishable, including TRBV6-2 and TRBV6-3. By a later analysis, the bulk of CMV-associated TCR beta chains appeared HLA-restricted.

Turning to this clone: Its antigen is as yet unknown.

The V and J ends lost 5 bases and 9 bases, in that order; junction bases with no gene match: 9. Germline V gene sequence: CDR1 MDHEN, CDR2 SYDVKM. CDR3 length: 14 amino acids. It was with 60 Vbeta and 13 Jbeta primers that the PCR ran. Repertoires were generated with immunoSEQ multiplex PCR, while TCRdb's copy carries only in-frame clones and drops some. The table has approximately 150,000 clones, about 80% seen once. Sequenced: PBMCs. The source of this sequence is a young woman in good health and CMV-seropositive. This chain connects TRBV28 to TRBJ1-3, with TRBD1 matching over 8 bases. The CDR3 here is CASSLQGGGGTIYF. The CDR3 coding sequence is TGTGCCAGCAGTCTACAGGGGGGGGGTGGCACCATATATTTT.